Listed here are 5 T cell receptor beta chains from one sample, sequenced in a study of T cell changes during pregnancy in multiple sclerosis. The table came from immunoSEQ multiplex PCR; TCRdb's copy has only in-frame clones and leaves some out. There are 32,000 or so clones in the sample; roughly 90% occur only once, and roughly 5.1% lies in the top ten. The starting material was CD8+ T cells from peripheral blood mononuclear cells, obtained in the first trimester of pregnancy. These receptors all come from a female donor with multiple sclerosis, enrolled in a pregnancy study.

The DNA of the CDR3 is TGTGCCATCAGTGAGGGGGGACTAGCAGACACAGATACGCAGTATTTT. This gives the protein CAISEGGLADTDTQYF. The gene calls are TRBV10-3 and TRBJ2-3, with TRBD2 matching over 9 bases. The CDR3 consists of 16 residues. CDR1 and CDR2 from the germline V gene are ENHRY and SYGVKD. Trimming removed 2 bases from V and 2 bases from J; junction bases left unmatched: 5.

This chain uses TRBV28 with TRBJ2-6, with TRBD2 as a possible D gene (6 bases). The CDR3 sequence is 15 residues long. Germline V CDR1 and CDR2: MDHEN, SYDVKM. The germline V and J ends were trimmed by 5 bases and 0 bases, with 8 bases remaining between them. The CDR3 protein is CASSGTVSGANVLTF. CDR3 DNA: TGTGCCAGCAGTGGGACTGTCTCTGGGGCCAACGTCCTGACTTTC.

The chain combines TRBV27 with TRBJ2-1, with TRBD2 as a possible D gene (7 bases). The V gene lost 2 bases and the J gene lost 3 bases, with 11 bases spanning the gap. The length of the CDR3 is 15 residues. Germline CDR1 is MNHEY and CDR2 is SMNVEV (reference sequence). The CDR3 here is CASSLKGEGYNEQFF. CDR3 DNA sequence: TGTGCCAGCAGTTTAAAGGGGGAGGGCTACAATGAGCAGTTCTTC.

This chain connects TRBV6-6 to TRBJ2-4, with D perhaps matching TRBD1 (5 bases). V gave up 2 bases and J gave up 6 bases, with 11 bases separating them. There are 14 residues in the CDR3. Germline lookup yields CDR1 MNHNY and CDR2 SVGAGI (reference sequence). Here the CDR3 reads CASSYTQDSNIQYF. The CDR3 DNA reads TGTGCCAGCAGTTACACACAGGATTCAAACATTCAGTACTTC.

The chain carries TRBV4-1 and TRBJ1-1, with 9 positions matching TRBD1. Trimming at V came to 3 bases and at J to 5 bases, leaving 7 bases not matched to a gene. The CDR3 loop spans 15 amino acids. Germline V gene data show CDR1 as MGHRA and CDR2 as YSYEKL. The chain's CDR3 is CASSHVTGGRTEAFF. The CDR3 DNA reads as TGCGCCAGCAGCCACGTGACAGGGGGTAGAACTGAAGCTTTCTTT.